The 16 T cell receptor beta chains listed next were all sequenced from one sample in a study of response to subunit inactivated influenza vaccine. Via MiXCR, TCRdb re-called the RT-PCR reads, giving one row per CDR3 protein. The sample lists 290,000 or so distinct CDR3 sequences; roughly 22% were seen once. The sequencing here drew on PBMCs from blood, taken less than 22 months after vaccination. The origin of the receptors is a man between 50 and 69 years old who received an inactivated influenza vaccine.

A few counts support this clonotype. The genes are TRBV27 and TRBJ2-1; D remains unclear. The CDR3 sequence is 15 residues long. In germline, CDR1 is MNHEY, CDR2 SMNVEV (reference sequence). Trimming cost V 1 base and J 0 bases, with 7 bases left between them. The CDR3 reads CASSLFPGSYNEQFF. The CDR3 region has the DNA TGTGCCAGCAGTTTATTTCCGGGCTCCTACAATGAGCAGTTCTTC.

This clonotype showed up just once. The chain joins TRBV6-1 to TRBJ2-2, with 7 bases that match TRBD1. The length of the CDR3 is 18 residues. With 7 bases clipped from V and 0 bases from J, the junction kept 14 bases outside the gene matches. Per the germline V gene, CDR1 is MNHNS and CDR2 is SASEGT. The CDR3 sequence: CASTLQGVRSANTGELFF. CDR3 sequence (DNA): TGTGCCAGCACCCTTCAGGGGGTCCGATCTGCGAACACCGGGGAGCTGTTTTTT.

This clonotype was picked up a small number of times. The chain uses TRBV5-1 and TRBJ2-1; no clear D. V lost 1 base and J 8 bases, leaving 7 bases between the germline ends. CDR1 and CDR2 (germline): SGHRS, YFSETQ. The CDR3 is 12 residues long. CDR3 nucleotides: TGCGCCAGCAGCTTGTATTCGGATGAGCAGTTCTTC. Its translation is CASSLYSDEQFF.

This clonotype was counted only a few times. J is TRBJ2-7 and V is TRBV20-1; 10 bases agree with TRBD2. With 5 bases clipped from V and 6 bases from J, the junction kept 1 base outside the gene matches. The CDR3 consists of 11 residues. The germline CDR1 and CDR2 sequences are DFQATT and SNEGSKA (reference sequence). The CDR3: CSAGTSVEQYF. DNA of the CDR3: TGCAGTGCTGGGACTAGCGTCGAGCAGTACTTC.

This clonotype was detected only a few times. The gene calls are TRBV12-3 or TRBV12-4 and TRBJ2-1, with a weak D call TRBD2 (7 bases). V was clipped by 6 bases and J by 9 bases, with 9 bases between them. The CDR3 extends over 11 amino acids. The DNA for the CDR3 is TGTGCCAGCAGGGGAGGGGGTGAGCAGTTCTTC. It yields the protein CASRGGGEQFF.

This clonotype appeared many times. This sequence joins TRBV29-1 and TRBJ1-1, with 7 bases fitting TRBD1. V lost 3 bases and J lost 2; bases outside the gene matches: 3. Germline V gene data show CDR1 as SQVTM and CDR2 as ANQGSEA. The CDR3 totals 13 residues. The CDR3 coding sequence is TGCAGCGTTGAGTGGGACAGAAACACTGAAGCTTTCTTT. It translates to CSVEWDRNTEAFF. The full variable domain, completed using reference TRBV29-1 and TRBJ1-1, is SAVISQKPSRDICQRGTSLTIQCQVDSQVTMMFWYRQQPGQSLTLIATANQGSEATYESGFVIDKFPISRPNLTFSTLTVSNMSPEDSSIYLCSVEWDRNTEAFFGQGTRLTVV.

The table lists this clonotype with a few counts. V usage is TRBV9 and J usage is TRBJ1-3; 8 positions agree with TRBD1. Germline CDR1 reads SGDLS; CDR2 reads YYNGEE. V lost 3 bases and J lost 0; bases outside the gene matches: 5. The CDR3 spans 16 residues. The CDR3 loop reads CASSAGQAVSGNTIYF. The CDR3 DNA is TGTGCCAGCAGCGCGGGACAGGCAGTCTCTGGAAACACCATATATTTT.

The chain combines TRBV28 with TRBJ2-3; no clear D. Germline CDR1 and CDR2: MDHEN and SYDVKM. The CDR3 contains 14 residues. V lost 1 base and J 2 bases, leaving 7 bases between the germline ends. In nucleotides, the CDR3 is TGTGCCAGCAGTTTATTGGGATCCACAGATACGCAGTATTTT. This sequence encodes CASSLLGSTDTQYF.

This clonotype was counted between two and nine times. This sequence joins TRBV10-2 and TRBJ1-3; possible D gene TRBD1, 6 bases. This CDR3 region has 15 residues. Germline values: CDR1 WSHSY, CDR2 SAAADI. Trimming took 4 bases from V and 0 from J, leaving 10 bases between them. The CDR3 protein is CASSAYRASGNTIYF. CDR3 nucleotides: TGCGCCAGCAGTGCATACAGGGCCTCTGGAAACACCATATATTTT.

This clonotype was counted between two and nine times. The chain is built from TRBV10-3 and TRBJ1-2, with a possible D match to TRBD1 (6 bases). V lost 3 bases and J lost 2, with 7 bases in between. Germline V lookup: CDR1 ENHRY, CDR2 SYGVKD. The CDR3 runs 13 residues. The CDR3 sequence: CAISEGQNYGYTF. The CDR3 nucleotides read TGTGCCATCAGTGAAGGACAGAACTATGGCTACACCTTC.

This chain uses TRBV7-2 with TRBJ1-5, with D possibly TRBD1 on 5 matching bases. The germline V and J ends were trimmed by 5 bases and 11 bases, with 22 bases remaining between them. This CDR3 region has 15 residues. Germline V gene data show CDR1 as SGHTA and CDR2 as FQGNSA. The CDR3 loop is CASSPGTRAGGAQHF. In nucleotides, the CDR3 is TGTGCCAGCAGCCCCGGGACCCGGGCGGGTGGGGCCCAGCATTTT. The full variable domain, rest sourced from reference TRBV7-2 and TRBJ1-5, is GAGVSQSPSNKVTEKGKDVELRCDPISGHTALYWYRQSLGQGLEFLIYFQGNSAPDKSGLPSDRFSAERTGGSVSTLTIQRTQQEDSAVYLCASSPGTRAGGAQHFGDGTRLSIL.

Many counts were recorded for this clonotype. This rearrangement joins TRBV5-1 to TRBJ1-2, with D hard to call. Trimming removed 0 bases at V and 0 bases at J, with 6 bases between. Germline V gives CDR1 SGHRS, CDR2 YFSETQ. The CDR3 contains 14 residues. The DNA of the CDR3 is TGCGCCAGCAGCTTGGTTGGCACTAACTATGGCTACACCTTC. It codes for CASSLVGTNYGYTF.

This clonotype appeared a few times. The rearrangement links TRBV29-1 to TRBJ1-2; D is undetermined. The CDR3 is made up of 13 amino acids. Trimming removed 4 bases from V and 2 bases from J, with 11 bases in between. The V gene's germline CDR1 is SQVTM and CDR2 ANQGSEA. DNA for the CDR3: TGCAGCGTTGCGAACGCAGCGAACTATGGCTACACCTTC. Translating it yields CSVANAANYGYTF.

The chain has TRBV6-2 or TRBV6-3 and TRBJ1-1; D might be TRBD1 (6 bases). CDR1 MNHEY and CDR2 SVGEGT come from the germline V gene. V shed 4 bases and J shed 2 bases, with 14 bases lying between them. The CDR3 extends over 15 amino acids. The CDR3 region has the DNA TGTGCCAGCAGTTTTTATGCCGGGGGCAACACTGAAGCTTTCTTT. Its protein product is CASSFYAGGNTEAFF.

The chain joins TRBV5-1 to TRBJ1-2; D unclear. The CDR3 has 14 amino acids. Trimming cost V 0 bases and J 2 bases, with 8 bases left between them. Germline assignment: CDR1 SGHRS and CDR2 YFSETQ. The CDR3 protein is CASSLARANYGYTF. The CDR3 DNA reads as TGCGCCAGCAGCTTGGCAAGGGCAAACTATGGCTACACCTTC.

The chain links TRBV12-3 or TRBV12-4 to TRBJ1-3; D remains ambiguous. CDR3 length: 12 residues. The ends were cut back, 4 bases at V and 11 bases at J, with 12 bases in the middle. CDR3 loop: CASSYSPSAIYF. CDR3 DNA sequence: TGTGCCAGCAGTTACAGCCCTTCTGCCATATATTTT.